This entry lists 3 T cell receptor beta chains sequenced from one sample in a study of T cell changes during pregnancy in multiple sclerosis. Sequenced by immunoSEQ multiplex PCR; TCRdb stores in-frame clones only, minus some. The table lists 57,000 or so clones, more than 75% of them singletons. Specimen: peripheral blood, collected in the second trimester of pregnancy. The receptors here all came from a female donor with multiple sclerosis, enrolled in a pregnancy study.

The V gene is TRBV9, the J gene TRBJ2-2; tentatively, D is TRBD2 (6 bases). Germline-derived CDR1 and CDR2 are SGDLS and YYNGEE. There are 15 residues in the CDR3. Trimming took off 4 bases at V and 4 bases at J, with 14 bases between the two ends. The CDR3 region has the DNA TGTGCCAGCAGCTACCGTGGAGGGTTCACCGGGGAGCTGTTTTTT. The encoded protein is CASSYRGGFTGELFF.

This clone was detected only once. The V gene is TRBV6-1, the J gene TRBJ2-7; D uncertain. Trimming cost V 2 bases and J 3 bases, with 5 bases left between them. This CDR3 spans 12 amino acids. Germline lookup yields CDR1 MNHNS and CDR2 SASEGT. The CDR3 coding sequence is TGTGCCAGCAGTGAAAACAACTACGAGCAGTACTTC. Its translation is CASSENNYEQYF.

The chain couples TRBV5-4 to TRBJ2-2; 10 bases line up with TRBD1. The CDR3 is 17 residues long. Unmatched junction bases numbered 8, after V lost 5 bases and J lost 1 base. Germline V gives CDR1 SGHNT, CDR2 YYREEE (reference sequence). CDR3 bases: TGTGCCAGCAGACGGGACAGGGGAAAGGTGAACACCGGGGAGCTGTTTTTT. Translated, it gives CASRRDRGKVNTGELFF.